Each of the 23 T cell receptor beta chains below was sequenced from the same sample in a study of cytomegalovirus exposure and HLA in healthy donors. Assay used: immunoSEQ multiplex PCR; TCRdb lists only in-frame clones, some missing. Among under 85,000 clones listed, roughly 95% were seen once. Sequencing used PBMCs. The receptors were sampled from a woman aged 18-29 years in good health and CMV-seropositive.

The chain combines TRBV7-6 with TRBJ2-3; D remains unclear. This CDR3 spans 14 amino acids. The V gene's germline CDR1 is SGHVS and CDR2 FNYEAQ. Trimming stripped 1 base from V and 7 bases from J, with 12 bases between. The CDR3 DNA is TGTGCCAGCAGCTTAGACCTAGATCGAAATACGCAGTATTTT. It yields the protein CASSLDLDRNTQYF.

A few counts support this clone. The V call is TRBV7-2, the J call TRBJ2-7; tentatively, D is TRBD2 (5 bases). Germline V gene sequence: CDR1 SGHTA, CDR2 FQGNSA. Trimming removed 9 bases from V and 1 base from J, with 19 bases in between. There are 15 residues in the CDR3. The CDR3 DNA sequence: TGTGCCAGTAGTAATGGCGGAGGTACATCCTACGAGCAGTACTTC. It is translated as CASSNGGGTSYEQYF.

The chain joins TRBV7-9 to TRBJ2-7, with a tentative D call TRBD2 (6 bases). Trimming left V 3 bases short and J 4 bases short, with 13 bases between. CDR1 SEHNR and CDR2 FQNEAQ come from the germline V gene (reference sequence). This CDR3 contains 14 residues. CDR3 residues: CASSFRGSGYEQYF. CDR3 DNA sequence: TGTGCCAGCAGCTTTAGGGGTAGCGGATACGAGCAGTACTTC.

This chain links TRBV7-9 with TRBJ1-4; D call uncertain. The CDR3 is 15 amino acids. Germline CDR1 and CDR2: SEHNR and FQNEAQ (reference sequence). V lost 3 bases, J lost 4 bases, and 12 bases lay in between. CDR3 in DNA: TGTGCCAGCAGCTTCTTGCTGAGTGGTAATGAAAAACTGTTTTTT. Its translation is CASSFLLSGNEKLFF.

The chain couples TRBV13 to TRBJ2-7; 10 bases match TRBD1. This CDR3 spans 13 amino acids. Trimming cost V 4 bases and J 7 bases; bases outside gene matches: 4. The V gene's germline CDR1 is PRHDT and CDR2 FYEKMQ (reference sequence). DNA of the CDR3: TGTGCCAGCAGCTCGGGACAGGGGAGAGAGCAGTACTTC. Translating gives CASSSGQGREQYF.

The chain uses TRBV28 and TRBJ2-3, with 9 positions matching TRBD1. The CDR3 is made up of 16 amino acids. Trimming cost V 5 bases and J 0 bases; bases outside gene matches: 6. The germline gives CDR1 MDHEN, CDR2 SYDVKM. The CDR3 coding sequence is TGTGCCAGCAGTACAATCGGACAGGGGAGCACAGATACGCAGTATTTT. Residues: CASSTIGQGSTDTQYF.

This sequence joins TRBV6-6 and TRBJ1-2; D is unclear. CDR1 is MNHNY and CDR2 is SVGAGI in the germline V gene (reference sequence). CDR3 length: 13 amino acids. The V end was cut by 7 bases, the J end by 4 bases, with 13 bases between. The DNA of the CDR3 is TGTGCCAGCACCCCCAAGGAGGGCTATGGCTACACCTTC. Encoded protein: CASTPKEGYGYTF.

Remarks on this clone: At the DNA level, this CDR3 is encoded by other sequences in the same sample as well. This chain links TRBV10-3 with TRBJ1-5; D is unresolved. The length of the CDR3 is 14 residues. The V end was cut by 10 bases, the J end by 0 bases, with 13 bases between. The V gene's germline CDR1 is ENHRY and CDR2 SYGVKD. The CDR3 coding sequence is TGTGCCAGCGATACGGGAGATAGCAATCAGCCCCAGCATTTT. Residues: CASDTGDSNQPQHF.

This chain joins TRBV6-5 and TRBJ1-2; TRBD1 matches 10 bases. Germline CDR1 reads MNHEY; CDR2 reads SVGAGI. The CDR3 consists of 15 residues. V was pared by 0 bases and J by 8 bases, with 6 bases of the junction left unmatched. This CDR3 is CASSYSDRGRRGYTF. DNA of the CDR3: TGTGCCAGCAGTTACTCTGACAGGGGGCGAAGGGGCTACACCTTC.

The rearrangement uses TRBV4-1 and TRBJ2-3; TRBD2 might be the D (5 bases). Trimming took 0 bases from V and 2 from J, leaving 15 bases between them. Looked up from germline, CDR1 is MGHRA and CDR2 is YSYEKL. The CDR3 contains 17 residues. In DNA form, the CDR3 reads TGCGCCAGCAGCCAAGAAGTGCGCGGGCGTTTCACAGATACGCAGTATTTT. This sequence encodes CASSQEVRGRFTDTQYF.

The gene calls are TRBV9 and TRBJ1-3; unclear D gene. The V gene lost 0 bases and the J gene lost 4 bases, with 5 bases spanning the gap. Germline loops: CDR1 SGDLS, CDR2 YYNGEE. CDR3 size: 13 residues. Here the CDR3 DNA reads TGTGCCAGCAGCGTAGGTCTAGGAAACACCATATATTTT. It encodes CASSVGLGNTIYF.

The V call is TRBV6-4, the J call TRBJ2-2; TRBD2 agrees at 9 bases. V gave up 3 bases and J gave up 3 bases; unmatched junction bases: 11. The CDR3 sequence is 18 residues long. Germline V gene lookup returns CDR1 MRHNA and CDR2 SNTAGT. Here the CDR3 DNA reads TGTGCCAGCAGTGAATTAGGACTAGCGAGATCCGACACCGGGGAGCTGTTTTTT. Translation gives CASSELGLARSDTGELFF.

V usage is TRBV28 and J usage is TRBJ1-3, with 7 bases that match TRBD1. The CDR3 spans 16 residues. V shed 6 bases, J shed 3 bases, and the junction held 11 bases outside the gene matches. Germline V gene lookup returns CDR1 MDHEN and CDR2 SYDVKM. As DNA, the CDR3 is TGTGCCAGCAGGGCCGGGACAGACTCTTATGGAAACACCATATATTTT. This sequence encodes CASRAGTDSYGNTIYF. Based on the CDR3 plus reference TRBV28 and TRBJ1-3, the full variable domain is DVKVTQSSRYLVKRTGEKVFLECVQDMDHENMFWYRQDPGLGLRLIYFSYDVKMKEKGDIPEGYSVSREKKERFSLILESASTNQTSMYLCASRAGTDSYGNTIYFGEGSWLTVV.

The chain has TRBV5-1 and TRBJ1-2; D ambiguous. Germline values: CDR1 SGHRS, CDR2 YFSETQ. V was pared by 0 bases and J by 4 bases, with 13 bases between. CDR3 length equals 15 residues. The CDR3 is CASSLDEGHSYGYTF. In DNA form, the CDR3 reads TGCGCCAGCAGCTTGGACGAGGGCCACTCCTATGGCTACACCTTC.

This chain connects TRBV5-1 to TRBJ2-3, with D possibly matching TRBD1 (5 bases). Germline CDR1 and CDR2: SGHRS and YFSETQ. V was pared by 3 bases and J by 5 bases, with 13 bases between. The CDR3 is made up of 14 amino acids. CDR3 sequence (DNA): TGCGCCAGCAGCTCTACAGACAGAGGAGATACGCAGTATTTT. This gives the protein CASSSTDRGDTQYF.

This clone came up once. The chain carries TRBV18 and TRBJ1-1; 7 bases match TRBD1. The junction had 5 bases not matched to a gene; V was cut back by 3 bases and J by 1 base. The germline V gene has CDR1 KGHSH and CDR2 LQKENI. The CDR3 runs to 15 residues. The CDR3 nucleotides read TGTGCCAGCTCACCCGAGACAGGGCAGAACACTGAAGCTTTCTTT. This encodes CASSPETGQNTEAFF.

V gene TRBV10-3 combines with J gene TRBJ2-3, with 7 bases fitting TRBD2. With V trimmed by 8 bases and J by 2 bases, 4 bases remained unmatched. Germline assignment: CDR1 ENHRY and CDR2 SYGVKD. The CDR3 contains 13 residues. CDR3 nucleotides: TGTGCCATCGCTAGCGGTTACACAGATACGCAGTATTTT. The encoded protein is CAIASGYTDTQYF.

The chain links TRBV11-1 to TRBJ1-1; 8 positions match TRBD1. The CDR3 consists of 14 residues. Germline loops: CDR1 SGHAT, CDR2 FQDESV (reference sequence). V lost 5 bases, J lost 1 base, and 3 bases stayed unmatched. In DNA form, the CDR3 reads TGTGCCAGCAGCACTGACAGGGGGAACACTGAAGCTTTCTTT. It yields the protein CASSTDRGNTEAFF. The variable domain in full, completed from reference TRBV11-1 and TRBJ1-1, reads EAEVAQSPRYKITEKSQAVAFWCDPISGHATLYWYRQILGQGPELLVQFQDESVVDDSQLPKDRFSAERLKGVDSTLKIQPAELGDSAMYLCASSTDRGNTEAFFGQGTRLTVV.

The chain uses TRBV5-1 and TRBJ1-3; 8 bases match TRBD1. J lost 9 bases, V lost 3 bases, and 11 bases had no gene match. The CDR3 runs to 15 residues. CDR1 and CDR2 (germline): SGHRS, YFSETQ. The CDR3 is CASSSSTGVGATIYF. CDR3 DNA sequence: TGCGCCAGCAGCTCCTCGACAGGGGTCGGAGCCACCATATATTTT.

The chain is built from TRBV4-3 and TRBJ2-2, with 13 bases identical to TRBD2. The germline gives CDR1 LGHNA, CDR2 YSLEER. This CDR3 has 15 residues. The V and J ends lost 4 bases and 4 bases, in that order; junction bases with no gene match: 0. In DNA form, the CDR3 reads TGCGCCAGCAGCCGACTAGCGGGAGGCACCGGGGAGCTGTTTTTT. Translated: CASSRLAGGTGELFF.

This chain uses TRBV4-3 with TRBJ2-7; D is possibly TRBD1 (5 bases). The CDR3 totals 13 residues. The V gene's germline CDR1 is LGHNA and CDR2 YSLEER. With 0 bases removed from V and 9 bases from J, the gap between germline ends came to 12 bases. The CDR3 DNA reads TGCGCCAGCAGCCAAGATATGGGAAGGGGGCAGTACTTC. This encodes CASSQDMGRGQYF.

The rearrangement uses TRBV11-3 and TRBJ2-3; D remains unclear. Germline CDR1 SGHNT, CDR2 YENEEA. Trimming removed 5 bases at V and 4 bases at J, with 7 bases between. This CDR3 has 12 residues. For the CDR3, the DNA is TGTGCCAGCAGCCCCCCCGCAGATACGCAGTATTTT. Translating gives CASSPPADTQYF.

The V call is TRBV7-2, the J call TRBJ2-7; TRBD1 matches 8 bases. Trimming cost V 4 bases and J 4 bases; bases outside gene matches: 6. The germline V gene encodes CDR1 SGHTA and CDR2 FQGNSA. The CDR3 sequence is 14 residues long. The CDR3 sequence is CASSSRTGQYEQYF. CDR3 coding DNA: TGTGCCAGCAGCTCCCGGACAGGGCAGTACGAGCAGTACTTC.